Sequencing of this T cell receptor beta chain was carried out in a study of T cell responses to AZD1222 COVID-19 vaccine. Regarding the study as a whole: Vaccine-associated CD4 TCRs ranged over spike, dominating at 160-218 and 743-854.

Notes on this clone: Its antigen is unknown. An end of the junction differs from the germline gene, which may be a read error.

Repertoires were generated with immunoSEQ multiplex PCR, while TCRdb's copy carries only in-frame clones and drops some. The data show 100,000 to 150,000 clones, 85% to 95% seen once. This TCR derives from an adult in good health. This specimen was peripheral blood, taken on day 0 of AZD1222 vaccination.

Here the CDR3 DNA reads TGTGCCAATCTGCGCCCCGGCGAGAACTTT. Translation gives CANLRPGENF. This rearrangement joins TRBV19 to TRBJ1-6; no clear D gene. The germline V gene encodes CDR1 LNHDA and CDR2 SQIVND (reference sequence). This CDR3 spans 10 amino acids.